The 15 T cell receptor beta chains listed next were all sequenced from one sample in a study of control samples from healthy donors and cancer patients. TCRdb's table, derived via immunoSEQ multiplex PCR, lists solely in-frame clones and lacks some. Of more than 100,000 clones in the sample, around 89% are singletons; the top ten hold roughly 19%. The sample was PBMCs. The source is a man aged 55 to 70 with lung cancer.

The CDR3 DNA sequence: TGTGCCAGCAGCTTAGGACAGCCGAACACTGAAGCTTTCTTT. Translation: CASSLGQPNTEAFF. The J gene is TRBJ1-1, the V gene TRBV7-3, with a possible D match to TRBD1 (6 bases). CDR1 is SGHTA, CDR2 FQGTGA, per germline. The CDR3 length is 14 residues. Trimming left V 2 bases short and J 1 base short, with 8 bases between. The full variable domain, completed using reference TRBV7-3 and TRBJ1-1, is GAGVSQTPSNKVTEKGKYVELRCDPISGHTALYWYRQSLGQGPEFLIYFQGTGAADDSGLPNDRFFAVRPEGSVSTLKIQRTERGDSAVYLCASSLGQPNTEAFFGQGTRLTVV.

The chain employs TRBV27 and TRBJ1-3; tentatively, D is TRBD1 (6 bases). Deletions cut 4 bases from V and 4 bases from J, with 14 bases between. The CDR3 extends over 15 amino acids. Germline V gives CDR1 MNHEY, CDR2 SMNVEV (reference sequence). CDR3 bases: TGTGCCAGCAGTTCATCCAGGGGATGGGGAAACACCATATATTTT. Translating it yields CASSSSRGWGNTIYF.

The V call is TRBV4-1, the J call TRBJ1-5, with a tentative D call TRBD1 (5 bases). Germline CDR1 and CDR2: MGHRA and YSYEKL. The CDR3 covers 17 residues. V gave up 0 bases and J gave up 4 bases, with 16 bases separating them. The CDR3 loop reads CASSQDEARVSNQPQHF. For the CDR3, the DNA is TGCGCCAGCAGCCAAGATGAGGCCAGGGTGAGTAATCAGCCCCAGCATTTT.

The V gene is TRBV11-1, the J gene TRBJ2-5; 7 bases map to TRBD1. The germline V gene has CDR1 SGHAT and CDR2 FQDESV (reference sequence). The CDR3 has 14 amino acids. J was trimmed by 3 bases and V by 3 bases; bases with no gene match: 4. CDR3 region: CASSLATGEETQYF. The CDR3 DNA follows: TGTGCCAGCAGCTTGGCCACAGGGGAAGAGACCCAGTACTTC.

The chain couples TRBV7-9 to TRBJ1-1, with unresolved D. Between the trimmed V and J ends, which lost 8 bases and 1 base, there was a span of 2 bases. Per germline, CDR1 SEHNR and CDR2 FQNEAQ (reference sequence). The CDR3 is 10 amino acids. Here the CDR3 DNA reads TGTGCCAGCCGGAACACTGAAGCTTTCTTT. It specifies CASRNTEAFF.

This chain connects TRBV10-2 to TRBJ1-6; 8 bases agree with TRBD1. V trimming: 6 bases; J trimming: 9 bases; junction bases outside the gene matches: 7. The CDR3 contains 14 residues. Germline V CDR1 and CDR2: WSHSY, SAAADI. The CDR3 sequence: CASRQGALGSPLHF. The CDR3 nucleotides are TGCGCCAGCAGGCAGGGGGCTTTGGGTTCACCCCTCCACTTT.

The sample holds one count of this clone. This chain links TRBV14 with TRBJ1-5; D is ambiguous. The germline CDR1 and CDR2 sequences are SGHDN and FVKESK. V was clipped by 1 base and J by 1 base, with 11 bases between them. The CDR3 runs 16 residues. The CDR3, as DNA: TGTGCCAGCAGCCAAGGGGAGGGAGGGAGCAATCAGCCCCAGCATTTT. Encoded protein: CASSQGEGGSNQPQHF.

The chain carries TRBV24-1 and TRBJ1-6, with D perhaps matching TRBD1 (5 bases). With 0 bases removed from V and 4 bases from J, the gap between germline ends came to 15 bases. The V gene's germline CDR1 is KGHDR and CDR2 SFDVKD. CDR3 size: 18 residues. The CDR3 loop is CATSDLQGALPYNSPLHF. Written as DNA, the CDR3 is TGTGCCACCAGTGATTTGCAAGGGGCGTTACCGTATAATTCACCCCTCCACTTT.

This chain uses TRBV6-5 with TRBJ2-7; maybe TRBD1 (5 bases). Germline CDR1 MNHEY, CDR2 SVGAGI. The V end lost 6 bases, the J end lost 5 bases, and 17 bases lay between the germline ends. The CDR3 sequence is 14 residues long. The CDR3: CASRLHDSRNEQYF. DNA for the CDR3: TGTGCCAGCAGGTTACACGACAGTAGGAACGAGCAGTACTTC.

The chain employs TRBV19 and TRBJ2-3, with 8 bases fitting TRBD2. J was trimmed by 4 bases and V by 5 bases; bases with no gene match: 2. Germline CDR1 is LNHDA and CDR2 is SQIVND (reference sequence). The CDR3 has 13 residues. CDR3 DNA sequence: TGTGCCAGTAGTTACGGGGGGGCAGATACGCAGTATTTT. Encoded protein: CASSYGGADTQYF.

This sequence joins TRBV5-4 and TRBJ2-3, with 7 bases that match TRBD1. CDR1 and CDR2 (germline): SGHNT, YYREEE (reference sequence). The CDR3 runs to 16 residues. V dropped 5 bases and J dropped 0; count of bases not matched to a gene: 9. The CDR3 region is CASRNGDSTSTDTQYF. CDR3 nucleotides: TGTGCCAGCAGGAATGGGGACAGCACTAGCACAGATACGCAGTATTTT.

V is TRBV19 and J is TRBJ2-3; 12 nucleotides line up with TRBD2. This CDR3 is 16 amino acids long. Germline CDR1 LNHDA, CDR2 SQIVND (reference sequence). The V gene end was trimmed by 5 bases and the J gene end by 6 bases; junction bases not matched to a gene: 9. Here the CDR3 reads CASSPLRLAGVDTQYF. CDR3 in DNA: TGTGCCAGTAGTCCCCTCAGACTAGCGGGGGTTGATACGCAGTATTTT. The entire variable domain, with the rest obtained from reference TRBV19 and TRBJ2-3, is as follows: DGGITQSPKYLFRKEGQNVTLSCEQNLNHDAMYWYRQDPGQGLRLIYYSQIVNDFQKGDIAEGYSVSREKKESFPLTVTSAQKNPTAFYLCASSPLRLAGVDTQYFGPGTRLTVL.

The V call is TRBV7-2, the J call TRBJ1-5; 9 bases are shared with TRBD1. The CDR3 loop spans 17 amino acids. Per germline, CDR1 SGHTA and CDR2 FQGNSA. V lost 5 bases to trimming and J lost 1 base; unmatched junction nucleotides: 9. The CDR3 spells CASSPDWTGASNQPQHF. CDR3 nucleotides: TGTGCCAGCAGCCCAGATTGGACAGGGGCGAGCAATCAGCCCCAGCATTTT.

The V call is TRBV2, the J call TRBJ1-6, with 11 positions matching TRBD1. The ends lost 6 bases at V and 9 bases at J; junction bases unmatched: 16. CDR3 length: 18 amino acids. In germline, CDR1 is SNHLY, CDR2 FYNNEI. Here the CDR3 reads CASSVPGQGVRMGSPLHF. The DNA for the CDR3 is TGTGCCAGCAGCGTCCCGGGACAGGGGGTTCGAATGGGTTCACCCCTCCACTTT. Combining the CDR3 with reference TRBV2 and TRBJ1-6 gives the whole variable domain EPEVTQTPSHQVTQMGQEVILRCVPISNHLYFYWYRQILGQKVEFLVSFYNNEISEKSEIFDDQFSVERPDGSNFTLKIRSTKLEDSAMYFCASSVPGQGVRMGSPLHFGNGTRLTVT.

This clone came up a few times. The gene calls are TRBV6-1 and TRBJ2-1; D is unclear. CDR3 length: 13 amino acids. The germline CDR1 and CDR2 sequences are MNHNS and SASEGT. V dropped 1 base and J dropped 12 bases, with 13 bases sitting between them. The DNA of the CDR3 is TGTGCCAGCAGTGAAGAAGGGTACTTAGGGCAGTTCTTC. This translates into CASSEEGYLGQFF.